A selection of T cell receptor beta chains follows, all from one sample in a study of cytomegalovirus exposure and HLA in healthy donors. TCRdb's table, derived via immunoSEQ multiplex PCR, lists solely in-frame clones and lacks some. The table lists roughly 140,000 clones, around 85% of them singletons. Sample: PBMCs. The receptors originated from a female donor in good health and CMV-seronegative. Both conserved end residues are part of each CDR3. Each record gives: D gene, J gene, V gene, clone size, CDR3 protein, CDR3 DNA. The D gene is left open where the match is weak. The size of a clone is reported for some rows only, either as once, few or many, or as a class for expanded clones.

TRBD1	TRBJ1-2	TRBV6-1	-	CASSEAYRGYTF	TGTGCCAGCAGTGAAGCCTACAGGGGGTACACCTTC
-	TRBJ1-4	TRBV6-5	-	CASSLNGRQLFF	TGTGCCAGCAGTTTGAATGGGAGGCAACTGTTTTTT
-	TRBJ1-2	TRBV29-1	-	CSVVRGSHGYTF	TGCAGCGTTGTCAGGGGCTCCCATGGCTACACCTTC
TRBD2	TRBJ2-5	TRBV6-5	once	CATRDYQETQYF	TGTGCCACCCGGGACTATCAAGAGACCCAGTACTTC
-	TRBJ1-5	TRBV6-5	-	CASTPAGNQPQHF	TGTGCCAGCACCCCGGCGGGCAATCAGCCCCAGCATTTT
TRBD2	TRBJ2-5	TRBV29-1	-	CSVHPWVSGDLAETQYF	TGCAGCGTTCACCCGTGGGTTAGCGGGGATCTTGCGGAGACCCAGTACTTC
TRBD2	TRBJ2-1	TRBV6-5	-	CASSYSPSGAYNEQFF	TGTGCCAGCAGTTACTCGCCTAGCGGGGCCTACAATGAGCAGTTCTTC
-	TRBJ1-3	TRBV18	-	CASSQQGSGNTIYF	TGTGCCAGCTCTCAACAGGGCTCTGGAAACACCATATATTTT
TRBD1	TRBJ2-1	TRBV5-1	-	CASSEPGQGAYEQFF	TGCGCCAGCAGTGAACCGGGACAGGGGGCTTATGAGCAGTTCTTC
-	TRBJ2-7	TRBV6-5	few	CASSYSPGVYEQYF	TGTGCCAGCAGTTACTCTCCAGGGGTTTACGAGCAGTACTTC
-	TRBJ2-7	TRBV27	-	CASSWQVDSYEQYF	TGTGCCAGCAGTTGGCAGGTGGACTCCTACGAGCAGTACTTC
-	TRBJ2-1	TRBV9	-	CASSASSNWGNYGEQFF	TGTGCCAGCAGCGCTTCTAGTAACTGGGGCAATTATGGGGAGCAGTTCTTC
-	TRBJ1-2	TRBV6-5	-	CASSSLYGYTF	TGTGCCAGCAGTTCCCTCTATGGCTACACCTTC
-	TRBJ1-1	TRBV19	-	CASRLDPLGTTEAFF	TGTGCCAGTAGACTAGACCCCTTGGGAACCACTGAAGCTTTCTTT
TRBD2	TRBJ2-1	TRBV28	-	CASSLIGTNNAQFF	TGTGCCAGCAGTTTAATAGGGACTAACAATGCGCAGTTCTTC
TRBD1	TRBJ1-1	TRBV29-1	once	CSGPKDLWGQGCKNDTEAFF	TGCAGCGGACCGAAAGACTTGTGGGGACAGGGTTGTAAGAACGACACTGAAGCTTTCTTT
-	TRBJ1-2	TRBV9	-	CASSDSGTTLGGYTF	TGTGCCAGCAGCGACTCAGGGACAACCCTGGGGGGCTACACCTTC
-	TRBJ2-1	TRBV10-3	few	CAISAGGGLDEQFF	TGTGCCATCAGTGCGGGCGGGGGCCTGGATGAGCAGTTCTTC
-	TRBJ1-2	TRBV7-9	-	CASSTPGWGGYTF	TGTGCCAGCAGCACCCCGGGGTGGGGAGGCTACACCTTC
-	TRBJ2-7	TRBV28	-	CASSEPGTKDEQYF	TGTGCCAGCAGTGAACCCGGGACAAAGGACGAGCAGTACTTC
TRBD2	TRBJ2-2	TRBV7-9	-	CASSSLAGVAGELFF	TGTGCCAGCAGCTCATTAGCGGGAGTGGCCGGGGAGCTGTTTTTT
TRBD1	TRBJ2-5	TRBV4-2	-	CASSQGTGDLETQYF	TGTGCCAGCAGCCAAGGGACAGGGGACCTGGAGACCCAGTACTTC
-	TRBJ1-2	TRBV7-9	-	CASSLARQATGRVNYGYTF	TGTGCCAGCAGCTTAGCGCGACAGGCCACGGGCAGGGTAAACTATGGCTACACCTTC
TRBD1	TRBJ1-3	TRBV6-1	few	CASSDPPTGGNTIYF	TGTGCCAGCAGTGATCCCCCGACAGGGGGAAACACCATATATTTT
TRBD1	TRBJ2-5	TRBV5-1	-	CASSFQGEETQYF	TGCGCCAGCAGCTTCCAGGGGGAAGAGACCCAGTACTTC
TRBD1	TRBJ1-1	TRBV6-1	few	CASETGRAFF	TGTGCCAGCGAGACAGGGCGGGCTTTCTTT
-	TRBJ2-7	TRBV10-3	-	CAISESDRPRNPYEQYF	TGTGCCATCAGTGAGTCAGATCGGCCGAGGAATCCCTACGAGCAGTACTTC
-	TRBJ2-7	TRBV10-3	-	CAINGNSPYEQYF	TGTGCCATCAATGGAAACAGTCCATACGAGCAGTACTTC
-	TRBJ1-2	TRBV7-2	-	CASSLGSQPVNYGYTF	TGTGCCAGCAGCTTAGGATCACAACCCGTCAACTATGGCTACACCTTC
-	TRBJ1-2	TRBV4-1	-	CASSQAGSFDGYTF	TGCGCCAGCAGCCAAGCGGGGTCGTTCGATGGCTACACCTTC
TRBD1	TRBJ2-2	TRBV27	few	CASSLWTGDPGELFF	TGTGCCAGCAGTTTATGGACAGGGGATCCCGGGGAGCTGTTTTTT
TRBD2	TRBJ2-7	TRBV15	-	CATSTPRAGAPYEQYF	TGTGCCACCAGCACCCCGAGAGCGGGAGCACCCTACGAGCAGTACTTC
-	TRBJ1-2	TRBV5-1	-	CASSLVSGFNYGYTF	TGCGCCAGCAGCTTGGTCTCAGGGTTTAACTATGGCTACACCTTC
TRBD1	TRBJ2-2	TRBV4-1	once	CASRTGVTGELFF	TGCGCCAGCAGAACAGGGGTCACCGGGGAGCTGTTTTTT
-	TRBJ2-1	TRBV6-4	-	CASSPNYNEQFF	TGTGCCAGCAGCCCCAACTACAATGAGCAGTTCTTC
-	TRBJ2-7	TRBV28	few	CASSLGGTGPYEQYF	TGTGCCAGCAGTTTGGGGGGGACAGGCCCCTACGAGCAGTACTTC
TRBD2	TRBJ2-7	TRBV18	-	CASSPTSGPRDEQYF	TGTGCCAGCTCACCAACTAGCGGCCCGCGGGACGAGCAGTACTTC
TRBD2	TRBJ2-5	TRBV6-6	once	CASRTSGRETQYF	TGTGCCAGCAGAACTAGCGGGAGGGAGACCCAGTACTTC
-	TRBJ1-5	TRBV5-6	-	CASSRQDQPQHF	TGTGCCAGCAGCAGACAGGATCAGCCCCAGCATTTT
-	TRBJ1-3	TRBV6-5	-	CASSYSRGPGNTIYF	TGTGCCAGCAGTTACTCGCGGGGGCCTGGAAACACCATATATTTT
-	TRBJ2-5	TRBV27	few	CASSPRREETQYF	TGTGCCAGCAGTCCCCGCAGGGAAGAGACCCAGTACTTC
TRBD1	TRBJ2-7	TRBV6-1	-	CASSATDRVHEQYF	TGTGCCAGCAGTGCTACCGACAGGGTTCACGAGCAGTACTTC